Listed here is a single T cell receptor beta chain. These data are taken from a study of glioma-infiltrating T cells after dendritic cell vaccination. The repertoire was sequenced with immunoSEQ multiplex PCR; TCRdb's copy has only in-frame clones and lacks some. The sample lists about 73,000 clones; over 75% were seen once. Germline-derived CDR1 and CDR2 are MNHEY and SVGAGI. This CDR3 has 14 amino acids. V lost 8 bases to trimming and J lost 5 bases; unmatched junction nucleotides: 11. J is TRBJ2-5 and V is TRBV6-5, with 7 nucleotides matching TRBD2. This receptor was taken from a human donor with glioblastoma. The specimen comprised blood, sampled before dendritic cell vaccination. The CDR3 here is CASGDGGLRETQYF. The CDR3 nucleotides read TGTGCCAGCGGAGACGGGGGGTTGAGGGAGACCCAGTACTTC.